These T cell receptor beta chains were read from a single sample in a study of shared clonotypes between healthy human individuals. Sequencing used immunoSEQ multiplex PCR; TCRdb keeps in-frame clones, though not all of them. The data contain about 1 million clones, about 77% of them singletons. Sequencing was performed on memory CD4+ T cells sorted from blood. All receptors come from a man between 18 and 29 years old in good health. Each CDR3 is given with its conserved first and last residue. D genes are given only for firm matches. Not every row has a clone size; where given, it reads once, few, many or a size class.

CDR3 DNA: TGCGCCACCGCGATAAACAGCATCATGAACACTGAAGCTTTCTTT; CDR3 protein: CATAINSIMNTEAFF; J gene: TRBJ1-1; D gene: -; clone size: -; V gene: TRBV4-1
CDR3 DNA: TGCGCCAGCAGCTTGGGCGGGACAGGAGCCTACGAGCAGTACTTC; CDR3 protein: CASSLGGTGAYEQYF; J gene: TRBJ2-7; D gene: TRBD1; clone size: -; V gene: TRBV5-1
CDR3 DNA: TGTGCCAGCAGTGTGGACAGGGGGGACACCGGGGAGCTGTTTTTT; CDR3 protein: CASSVDRGDTGELFF; J gene: TRBJ2-2; D gene: TRBD1; clone size: few; V gene: TRBV2
CDR3 DNA: TGTGCCAGCAGCCTCGGGGGAACGGGGGGGCCAGCGGATACGCAGTATTTT; CDR3 protein: CASSLGGTGGPADTQYF; J gene: TRBJ2-3; D gene: TRBD2; clone size: many; V gene: TRBV5-4
CDR3 DNA: TGTGCCAGCAGCTTAGTACAGGGAAAGGAGACCCAGTACTTC; CDR3 protein: CASSLVQGKETQYF; J gene: TRBJ2-5; D gene: -; clone size: few; V gene: TRBV7-9
CDR3 DNA: TGTGCCAGCAGCTTAGTGGCTAGCGGGAGATCCTACAATGAGCAGTTCTTC; CDR3 protein: CASSLVASGRSYNEQFF; J gene: TRBJ2-1; D gene: TRBD2; clone size: once; V gene: TRBV13
CDR3 DNA: TGTGCCAGCATCATTCGAAATTTTGGGGGTCAAGAGACCCAGTACTTC; CDR3 protein: CASIIRNFGGQETQYF; J gene: TRBJ2-5; D gene: -; clone size: few; V gene: TRBV7-2
CDR3 DNA: TGCAGCGTCCTCAAATCGGGACAGGGCTACAATGAGCAGTTCTTC; CDR3 protein: CSVLKSGQGYNEQFF; J gene: TRBJ2-1; D gene: TRBD1; clone size: -; V gene: TRBV29-1
CDR3 DNA: TGTGCCTGGAGGGGCGGCGGGGAGCTGTTTTTT; CDR3 protein: CAWRGGGELFF; J gene: TRBJ2-2; D gene: -; clone size: few; V gene: TRBV30
CDR3 DNA: TGTGCCAGCAGTTACGCTCAAAATTCACCCCTCCACTTT; CDR3 protein: CASSYAQNSPLHF; J gene: TRBJ1-6; D gene: -; clone size: -; V gene: TRBV6-5
CDR3 DNA: TGTGCCAGCAGTTTGGGACGGGTTCAAGATACGCAGTATTTT; CDR3 protein: CASSLGRVQDTQYF; J gene: TRBJ2-3; D gene: -; clone size: -; V gene: TRBV27
CDR3 DNA: TGTGCCAGTAGTCGTGACAGGGCGGGCACCGGGGAGCTGTTTTTT; CDR3 protein: CASSRDRAGTGELFF; J gene: TRBJ2-2; D gene: TRBD1; clone size: once; V gene: TRBV19
CDR3 DNA: TGTGCCAGCAGTGGCGGACAGGGGTCAACCTACGAGCAGTACTTC; CDR3 protein: CASSGGQGSTYEQYF; J gene: TRBJ2-7; D gene: TRBD1; clone size: -; V gene: TRBV2
CDR3 DNA: TGTGCCAGCAGCGGAGGGACAGGGCATCGCACAGATACGCAGTATTTT; CDR3 protein: CASSGGTGHRTDTQYF; J gene: TRBJ2-3; D gene: TRBD1; clone size: few; V gene: TRBV9
CDR3 DNA: TGCGCCAGCCGGGACACATACAATGAGCAGTTCTTC; CDR3 protein: CASRDTYNEQFF; J gene: TRBJ2-1; D gene: -; clone size: -; V gene: TRBV10-2
CDR3 DNA: TGTGCCAGCAAGCACGGGGGACGGGCAGATACGCAGTATTTT; CDR3 protein: CASKHGGRADTQYF; J gene: TRBJ2-3; D gene: -; clone size: -; V gene: TRBV19
CDR3 DNA: TGTGCCAGTAGTATAGGATCCGGCTATGGCTACACCTTC; CDR3 protein: CASSIGSGYGYTF; J gene: TRBJ1-2; D gene: -; clone size: -; V gene: TRBV19
CDR3 DNA: TGTGCCAGTAGTATCCAGGGGACCTCTAACTATGGCTACACCTTC; CDR3 protein: CASSIQGTSNYGYTF; J gene: TRBJ1-2; D gene: -; clone size: -; V gene: TRBV19
CDR3 DNA: TGTGCCATCAGTGAGATGGGGGATCCGCAGTATTTT; CDR3 protein: CAISEMGDPQYF; J gene: TRBJ2-3; D gene: -; clone size: -; V gene: TRBV10-3
CDR3 DNA: TGTGCCAGCAGCCCCCAGGGGGAGACTTATGGCTACACCTTC; CDR3 protein: CASSPQGETYGYTF; J gene: TRBJ1-2; D gene: TRBD1; clone size: -; V gene: TRBV7-9
CDR3 DNA: TGTGCCAGCAGTAGTATTGAGGAGCAGTACTTC; CDR3 protein: CASSSIEEQYF; J gene: TRBJ2-7; D gene: -; clone size: -; V gene: TRBV6-5
CDR3 DNA: TGTGCCAGCTCACCACCGTCCGAAGTCGGAGCTTTCTTT; CDR3 protein: CASSPPSEVGAFF; J gene: TRBJ1-1; D gene: -; clone size: -; V gene: TRBV18
CDR3 DNA: TGTGCCAGCAGCAAGGGACAGCTAGCTAACTATGGCTACACCTTC; CDR3 protein: CASSKGQLANYGYTF; J gene: TRBJ1-2; D gene: TRBD1; clone size: -; V gene: TRBV7-9
CDR3 DNA: TGTGCCACCTTACCGACCATCTCCTCCTACGAGCAGTACTTC; CDR3 protein: CATLPTISSYEQYF; J gene: TRBJ2-7; D gene: -; clone size: -; V gene: TRBV27
CDR3 DNA: TGTGCCAGCAGCTTAGTTTTACAGGGAGGGAGCGGGAGGTACTTC; CDR3 protein: CASSLVLQGGSGRYF; J gene: TRBJ2-5; D gene: TRBD2; clone size: -; V gene: TRBV11-2
CDR3 DNA: TGCGCCAGCACCGGAGGGGGAGCCAACTCTGGAAACACCATATATTTT; CDR3 protein: CASTGGGANSGNTIYF; J gene: TRBJ1-3; D gene: -; clone size: -; V gene: TRBV5-1
CDR3 DNA: TGTGCCAGTAGTATGGGACTTTTAGCGGGAGGGCCCTCGAGGAATGAGCAGTTCTTC; CDR3 protein: CASSMGLLAGGPSRNEQFF; J gene: TRBJ2-1; D gene: TRBD2; clone size: -; V gene: TRBV19
CDR3 DNA: TGCAGCGTTGATGGACAGGGCAATCAGCCCCAGCATTTT; CDR3 protein: CSVDGQGNQPQHF; J gene: TRBJ1-5; D gene: TRBD1; clone size: few; V gene: TRBV29-1
CDR3 DNA: TGTGCCAGCAGCTCAGTCCCAGGGTATGGCTACACCTTC; CDR3 protein: CASSSVPGYGYTF; J gene: TRBJ1-2; D gene: -; clone size: -; V gene: TRBV7-2
CDR3 DNA: TGTGCCAGTCATTTTGGGAGGGGACAGTCGACTGAAGCTTTCTTT; CDR3 protein: CASHFGRGQSTEAFF; J gene: TRBJ1-1; D gene: TRBD1; clone size: -; V gene: TRBV19
CDR3 DNA: TGTGCTAGTGGTTCAACGGGGAATCAGCCCCAGCATTTT; CDR3 protein: CASGSTGNQPQHF; J gene: TRBJ1-5; D gene: -; clone size: -; V gene: TRBV12-5
CDR3 DNA: TGTGCCAGCTCAGAAGGGACTAGTTATGAGCAGTTCTTC; CDR3 protein: CASSEGTSYEQFF; J gene: TRBJ2-1; D gene: TRBD2; clone size: -; V gene: TRBV18
CDR3 DNA: TGTGCCAGCAGCTTGGCCTTTCTTACAGGGGAACAAGAGACCCAGTACTTC; CDR3 protein: CASSLAFLTGEQETQYF; J gene: TRBJ2-5; D gene: TRBD1; clone size: many; V gene: TRBV5-6
CDR3 DNA: TGTGCCAGCAGTTCCCGACAGGGGGATTCCTACAATGAGCAGTTCTTC; CDR3 protein: CASSSRQGDSYNEQFF; J gene: TRBJ2-1; D gene: TRBD1; clone size: -; V gene: TRBV2
CDR3 DNA: TGTGCCTGGAACGGACTCACCCAGGAAAAACTGTTTTTT; CDR3 protein: CAWNGLTQEKLFF; J gene: TRBJ1-4; D gene: -; clone size: few; V gene: TRBV30
CDR3 DNA: TGTGCCTGGAGCCCGATGCGCACTGAAGCTTTCTTT; CDR3 protein: CAWSPMRTEAFF; J gene: TRBJ1-1; D gene: -; clone size: few; V gene: TRBV30
CDR3 DNA: TGCGCCAGCAGCTTTGGGGGACTAGCGGGGCCCGAGCAGTACTTC; CDR3 protein: CASSFGGLAGPEQYF; J gene: TRBJ2-7; D gene: TRBD2; clone size: -; V gene: TRBV5-1
CDR3 DNA: TGTGCCAGCAGTCCTGGACTAGCCTTACAAGAGACCCAGTACTTC; CDR3 protein: CASSPGLALQETQYF; J gene: TRBJ2-5; D gene: TRBD2; clone size: -; V gene: TRBV27
CDR3 DNA: TGTGCCAGCAGCCCCCGGGCCCCCGGGGATTCACCCCTCCACTTT; CDR3 protein: CASSPRAPGDSPLHF; J gene: TRBJ1-6; D gene: -; clone size: -; V gene: TRBV5-5
CDR3 DNA: TGTGCCAGCAGCCGGACTAGCGGGACGCAGTATTTT; CDR3 protein: CASSRTSGTQYF; J gene: TRBJ2-3; D gene: TRBD2; clone size: -; V gene: TRBV28
CDR3 DNA: TGTGCCAGCAGCTGGGGGGTAGCTGAGCAGTTCTTC; CDR3 protein: CASSWGVAEQFF; J gene: TRBJ2-1; D gene: -; clone size: -; V gene: TRBV5-6
CDR3 DNA: TGTGCCAGCAGCGTGAGGACCGCGAACACTGAAGCTTTCTTT; CDR3 protein: CASSVRTANTEAFF; J gene: TRBJ1-1; D gene: -; clone size: -; V gene: TRBV5-4
CDR3 DNA: TGTGCCAGCAGCTTTGGTCTGGGCCCAGGGATCGGGGAGCTGTTTTTT; CDR3 protein: CASSFGLGPGIGELFF; J gene: TRBJ2-2; D gene: -; clone size: -; V gene: TRBV7-3
CDR3 DNA: TGTGCCAGCAGTTTTACCGAGACCGGGGAGCTGTTTTTT; CDR3 protein: CASSFTETGELFF; J gene: TRBJ2-2; D gene: -; clone size: -; V gene: TRBV6-1
CDR3 DNA: TGTGCCAGCAGTATCACGAGAGGGGATCACCAGGGGGAGACCCAGTACTTC; CDR3 protein: CASSITRGDHQGETQYF; J gene: TRBJ2-5; D gene: -; clone size: once; V gene: TRBV25-1
CDR3 DNA: TGTGCCAGCAGTTTATACGGCGGGGGAGTGAACGAGCAGTACTTC; CDR3 protein: CASSLYGGGVNEQYF; J gene: TRBJ2-7; D gene: TRBD2; clone size: few; V gene: TRBV28
CDR3 DNA: TGTGCCAGCATCAAAGCAGGGGTCAACACCGGGGAGCTGTTTTTT; CDR3 protein: CASIKAGVNTGELFF; J gene: TRBJ2-2; D gene: -; clone size: -; V gene: TRBV6-5
CDR3 DNA: TGTGCCAGCAACTCCCCCTTGGCTGCAACGACCTACGAGCAGTACTTC; CDR3 protein: CASNSPLAATTYEQYF; J gene: TRBJ2-7; D gene: -; clone size: -; V gene: TRBV11-2
CDR3 DNA: TGTGCCAGCAGCTCTAGCGCGAGGGGGGGGCGTGGTGAGCAGTTCTTC; CDR3 protein: CASSSSARGGRGEQFF; J gene: TRBJ2-1; D gene: -; clone size: -; V gene: TRBV7-8
CDR3 DNA: TGCGCCAGCAGCTTGGTTGTGGAAGATACGCAGTATTTT; CDR3 protein: CASSLVVEDTQYF; J gene: TRBJ2-3; D gene: -; clone size: -; V gene: TRBV5-1
CDR3 DNA: TGTGCCAGCGGGCGGGGGACCTTTTCATGGACCGGTGAGCAGTTCTTC; CDR3 protein: CASGRGTFSWTGEQFF; J gene: TRBJ2-1; D gene: TRBD2; clone size: -; V gene: TRBV19
CDR3 DNA: TGTGCCAGCAGCCAAGACGCTAGCGGGGGGGCCAGGGAGACCCAGTACTTC; CDR3 protein: CASSQDASGGARETQYF; J gene: TRBJ2-5; D gene: TRBD2; clone size: -; V gene: TRBV4-2
CDR3 DNA: TGTGCCAGCAGGCCCGGGACAGGGGGTGGAGATACGCAGTATTTT; CDR3 protein: CASRPGTGGGDTQYF; J gene: TRBJ2-3; D gene: TRBD1; clone size: -; V gene: TRBV2
CDR3 DNA: TGTGCCAGCAGCTTAGATCCTTTGCTCGTTCACTTT; CDR3 protein: CASSLDPLLVHF; J gene: TRBJ1-6; D gene: -; clone size: -; V gene: TRBV7-2
CDR3 DNA: TGTGCCAGCAGTTTACCGGGCGGGGAGCAGTACTTC; CDR3 protein: CASSLPGGEQYF; J gene: TRBJ2-7; D gene: -; clone size: -; V gene: TRBV28
CDR3 DNA: TGTGCCAGCAGCCCTCTCGTGGGAAACACCATATATTTT; CDR3 protein: CASSPLVGNTIYF; J gene: TRBJ1-3; D gene: -; clone size: -; V gene: TRBV9